This TCR beta chain was captured in a study of T cells in Graves' hyperthyroidism and ophthalmopathy. Overall study context: At initial diagnosis, before any treatment had begun, peripheral blood was obtained.

Amplification of TCR beta CDR3 regions used RNA as the template. An initial round of RT-PCR targeting the TCR CDR3 relied on the HTBI primer set. Each CDR3 protein gets one entry after TCRdb re-called the multiplex PCR reads with MiXCR. The repertoire has over 700,000 distinct CDR3 sequences, 35% to 45% of them found once; the top ten carry roughly 8.3%. The germline V gene encodes CDR1 MGHRA and CDR2 YSYEKL. CDR3 length: 15 residues. V gave up 3 bases and J gave up 4 bases; unmatched junction bases: 6. This clonotype was detected only a few times. This chain connects TRBV4-1 to TRBJ1-5; 7 bases line up with TRBD1. Specimen: blood. This receptor was identified in a man aged 18 to 30 with Graves' hyperthyroidism. CDR3 region: CASSQAQGLNQPQHF. Written as DNA, the CDR3 is TGCGCCAGCAGCCAGGCACAGGGGCTAAATCAGCCCCAGCATTTT.